A single sample gave rise to the 23 T cell receptor beta chains below, sequenced in a study of naive and memory T cell subsets. Amplification of ligated cDNA took four PCR rounds with SP2 and nested alpha and beta constant primers. MiXCR, applied by TCRdb to the 5' RACE reads, yields one record per CDR3 protein. The sample carries roughly 62,000 distinct CDR3 sequences, 7.2% recorded once. The library had UMIs added by 3' ligation of an oligonucleotide to TCR cDNA. Source of these receptors: a male donor in good health.

Ten or more counts support this clonotype. The chain recombines TRBV4-1 with TRBJ2-7, with 9 positions matching TRBD1. This CDR3 spans 16 amino acids. After removal of 0 bases from V and 7 bases from J, the junction contained 10 bases not matched to a gene. CDR1 is MGHRA and CDR2 is YSYEKL in the germline V gene. CDR3: CASSQDLGTGTREQYF. DNA of the CDR3: TGCGCCAGCAGCCAAGATCTAGGGACAGGGACGCGTGAGCAGTACTTC.

The CDR3: CASTSTIGSRAGYQETQYF. CDR3 bases: TGCGCCAGCACCTCAACAATCGGGTCTCGGGCAGGCTATCAAGAGACCCAGTACTTC. The chain recombines TRBV5-1 with TRBJ2-5, with D unclear. Trimming cost V 6 bases and J 2 bases, with 29 bases left between them. Germline V gene data show CDR1 as SGHRS and CDR2 as YFSETQ. The CDR3 length is 19 residues.

The chain is built from TRBV6-5 and TRBJ2-3; tentatively, D is TRBD2 (5 bases). The length of the CDR3 is 16 residues. V dropped 4 bases and J dropped 2 bases, with 16 bases sitting between them. The germline CDR1 and CDR2 sequences are MNHEY and SVGAGI. The CDR3 nucleotides read TGTGCCAGCAGTTTAGACTACACCCTGTTCACAGATACGCAGTATTTT. This gives the protein CASSLDYTLFTDTQYF.

This clonotype was picked up many times. The chain carries TRBV13 and TRBJ2-1; 13 bases fit TRBD2. The CDR3 has 17 residues. Germline CDR1 PRHDT, CDR2 FYEKMQ (reference sequence). V lost 5 bases to trimming and J lost 6 bases; unmatched junction nucleotides: 10. This chain's CDR3 is CASSLMTGLAGVNEQFF. DNA for the CDR3: TGTGCCAGCAGCCTAATGACAGGACTAGCGGGAGTCAATGAGCAGTTCTTC.

This clonotype was seen a few times. This rearrangement joins TRBV12-3 or TRBV12-4 to TRBJ2-7, with D perhaps being TRBD1 or TRBD2 (5 bases each). The CDR3 totals 15 residues. V was pared by 6 bases and J by 2 bases, with 17 bases between. CDR3 region: CASRAGTSRTYEQYF. CDR3 in DNA: TGTGCCAGCAGGGCTGGGACGAGTCGAACCTACGAGCAGTACTTC.

J is TRBJ1-1 and V is TRBV6-6; D is possibly TRBD1 (6 bases). The CDR3 totals 15 residues. Germline CDR1 MNHNY, CDR2 SVGAGI (reference sequence). V gave up 4 bases and J gave up 4 bases, with 16 bases separating them. CDR3 amino acids: CASSSRQVKGTEAFF. For the CDR3, the DNA is TGTGCCAGCAGTTCCCGACAGGTTAAGGGCACTGAAGCTTTCTTT.

This clonotype was counted many times. The J gene is TRBJ1-1, the V gene TRBV11-3, with 7 bases matching TRBD1. CDR1 SGHNT and CDR2 YENEEA come from the germline V gene. The V gene end was trimmed by 4 bases and the J gene end by 1 base; junction bases not matched to a gene: 9. This CDR3 is 16 amino acids long. CDR3 sequence (DNA): TGTGCCAGCAGCTCAGGAGGCCCAGGGGGGAACACTGAAGCTTTCTTT. Encoded protein: CASSSGGPGGNTEAFF.

This clonotype turned up a few times. The CDR3 spells CASSEDHGSYEQYF. The DNA of the CDR3 is TGTGCCAGCAGTGAAGATCACGGTTCCTACGAGCAGTACTTC. The chain joins TRBV6-1 to TRBJ2-7; D is undetermined. The CDR3 contains 14 residues. Per germline, CDR1 MNHNS and CDR2 SASEGT. The V end lost 1 base, the J end lost 1 base, and 8 bases lay between the germline ends.

A few counts support this clonotype. V gene TRBV14 combines with J gene TRBJ1-1; possibly TRBD1 for D (6 bases). Trimming shortened V by 7 bases and J by 3 bases, and 15 bases separated the two germline ends. Germline V gene data show CDR1 as SGHDN and CDR2 as FVKESK. This CDR3 has 14 residues. The CDR3 reads CASNHGGWDTEAFF. CDR3 coding DNA: TGTGCCAGCAACCACGGGGGCTGGGACACTGAAGCTTTCTTT.

This clonotype has just a few counts. CDR3 bases: TGTGCCAGCACCCCGGGACTAGCGTGGACAGATACGCAGTATTTT. Residues: CASTPGLAWTDTQYF. The chain uses TRBV12-3 or TRBV12-4 and TRBJ2-3, with 10 bases that match TRBD2. V shed 7 bases, J shed 3 bases, and the junction held 7 bases outside the gene matches. The CDR3 is made up of 15 amino acids.

This clonotype was seen at least ten times. The J gene is TRBJ1-2, the V gene TRBV12-3 or TRBV12-4, with D unresolved. There are 14 residues in the CDR3. V was cut by 1 base and J by 5 bases, with 11 bases left in between. CDR3 sequence (DNA): TGTGCCAGCAGTTTAGTTACGGGGAATTATGGCTACACCTTC. It is translated as CASSLVTGNYGYTF.

The chain joins TRBV5-1 to TRBJ2-1, with a weak D call TRBD2 (6 bases). Germline CDR1 is SGHRS and CDR2 is YFSETQ. The CDR3 covers 15 residues. The V gene lost 4 bases and the J gene lost 6 bases, with 17 bases spanning the gap. The CDR3 region has the DNA TGCGCCAGCAGCCTGGAGGGAGAGAGGGGCAATGAGCAGTTCTTC. Translated: CASSLEGERGNEQFF.

This clonotype has ten or more counts. This chain joins TRBV15 and TRBJ2-5, with D possibly TRBD2 on 6 matching bases. CDR1 and CDR2 from the germline V gene are LNHNV and YYDKDF (reference sequence). The V and J ends lost 5 bases and 4 bases respectively, with 11 bases between them. CDR3 length equals 13 residues. The CDR3 region is CATSGGLVETQYF. DNA for the CDR3: TGTGCCACCAGCGGGGGGTTAGTAGAGACCCAGTACTTC.

The V and J genes are TRBV21-1 and TRBJ2-1. TRBV21-1 is a recognized pseudogene. The CDR3 spans 13 residues. CDR3 in DNA: TGTGCCAGCAGCGGGTGGGTACGCAATGAGCAGTTCTTC. Protein: CASSGWVRNEQFF.

This clonotype has more than one count but fewer than ten. In this CDR3 the conserved last residue, phenylalanine or tryptophan, is missing, so a read error is likely. The chain links TRBV5-1 to TRBJ2-7; TRBD1 matches 7 bases. Germline-derived CDR1 and CDR2 are SGHRS and YFSETQ. The ends lost 4 bases at V and 5 bases at J; junction bases unmatched: 12. The length of the CDR3 is 15 residues. CDR3 protein: CASSPGTVPTNEQYL. The CDR3 DNA is TGCGCCAGCAGCCCGGGGACAGTCCCCACCAACGAGCAGTACTTA.

This clonotype occurred a few times. The chain couples TRBV7-2 to TRBJ2-3; possible D gene TRBD1, 5 bases. The CDR3 consists of 17 residues. CDR1 and CDR2 (germline): SGHTA, FQGNSA. V lost 1 base, J lost 0 bases, and 14 bases lay in between. The DNA of the CDR3 is TGTGCCAGCAGCTTAGTCCGTAGGGGCTCTAGCACAGATACGCAGTATTTT. Translation: CASSLVRRGSSTDTQYF.

In its sample, this clonotype was seen many times. The chain recombines TRBV6-4 with TRBJ2-3; D is possibly TRBD1 or TRBD2 (5 bases each). Trimming left V 0 bases short and J 1 base short, with 14 bases between. The CDR3 totals 17 residues. Germline lookup yields CDR1 MRHNA and CDR2 SNTAGT. The CDR3 spells CASSDSDEGWGTDTQYF. The DNA for the CDR3 is TGTGCCAGCAGTGACTCTGACGAGGGGTGGGGCACAGATACGCAGTATTTT.

The chain links TRBV7-9 to TRBJ1-1; 9 bases are a match to TRBD1. The CDR3 consists of 15 residues. Unmatched junction bases numbered 4, after V lost 3 bases and J lost 2 bases. Germline CDR1 and CDR2: SEHNR and FQNEAQ (reference sequence). The CDR3 region is CASSFPTGGNTEAFF. CDR3 DNA sequence: TGTGCCAGCAGCTTTCCTACAGGGGGCAACACTGAAGCTTTCTTT.

The V call is TRBV7-9, the J call TRBJ1-1, with 7 nucleotides matching TRBD1. The CDR3 spans 13 residues. Germline V gene data show CDR1 as SEHNR and CDR2 as FQNEAQ (reference sequence). The J segment lost 9 bases and the V segment lost 5 bases, leaving 9 bases of the junction unmatched. The CDR3 coding sequence is TGTGCCAGCAGCCCGCGGGACAGCCCGAAAGCTTTCTTT. Protein product: CASSPRDSPKAFF. The full variable domain, completed using reference TRBV7-9 and TRBJ1-1, is DTGVSQNPRHKITKRGQNVTFRCDPISEHNRLYWYRQTLGQGPEFLTYFQNEAQLEKSRLLSDRFSAERPKGSFSTLEIQRTEQGDSAMYLCASSPRDSPKAFFGQGTRLTVV.

This clonotype was detected a few times. The genes are TRBV10-3 and TRBJ2-7; D is unclear. The CDR3 runs to 14 residues. Germline V CDR1 and CDR2: ENHRY, SYGVKD. The germline V and J ends were trimmed by 2 bases and 6 bases, with 14 bases remaining between them. The DNA for the CDR3 is TGTGCCATCAGTGAGACCCGACCTCCCATCGAGCAGTACTTC. This encodes CAISETRPPIEQYF.

This clonotype was observed many times. CDR3 amino acids: CASSSLDQETQYF. The CDR3 nucleotides read TGTGCCAGCAGCTCACTAGATCAAGAGACCCAGTACTTC. The chain recombines TRBV28 with TRBJ2-5, with D possibly being TRBD2 (5 bases). Germline assignment: CDR1 MDHEN and CDR2 SYDVKM. V lost 6 bases and J lost 2, with 10 bases in between. This CDR3 has 13 amino acids.

There are many counts of this clonotype. The CDR3 sequence is CASSGRHESYGYTF. The CDR3 nucleotides are TGTGCCAGCAGTGGGCGACATGAGTCCTATGGCTACACCTTC. The gene calls are TRBV6-1 and TRBJ1-2; D gene ambiguous. V was shortened by 4 bases and J by 4 bases, with 13 bases between the two germline ends. Germline loops: CDR1 MNHNS, CDR2 SASEGT. The CDR3 sequence is 14 residues long.

This clonotype occurred a few times. The gene calls are TRBV29-1 and TRBJ2-3, with D maybe TRBD1 (7 bases). Germline assignment: CDR1 SQVTM and CDR2 ANQGSEA. V was cut by 6 bases and J by 4 bases, with 20 bases left in between. The CDR3 is 15 residues long. Written as DNA, the CDR3 is TGCAGCGTGGAGGGGACAGAAAAACGCGCAGATACGCAGTATTTT. It is translated as CSVEGTEKRADTQYF.